Sequencing of this TCR beta chain was carried out in a study of CD8+ T cells in alopecia areata. Across the study: Tofacitinib was taken orally by treated patients, and the dose was 5 to 10 mg twice daily. Study-wide results and limits: Scalp specimens additionally yield sequences from normal skin's resident alphabeta T cells.

The CDR3 is made up of 11 amino acids. In germline, CDR1 is GTSNPN, CDR2 SVGIG (reference sequence). V gave up 7 bases and J gave up 6 bases, with 12 bases separating them. Reverse transcribed after extraction, RNA yielded cDNA as the sequencing template. The assay was immunoSEQ multiplex PCR, and TCRdb's table has in-frame clones only and misses some. The data contain 200,000 to 250,000 clones, under 70% of them singletons. Comment on this clone: Antigen specificity is unknown.

Noted treatment: oral pan-JAK inhibitor, 5-10 mg twice daily. In alopecia areata patients, both lesional scalp punch biopsies and peripheral blood were collected. The sequence was obtained from a human donor with alopecia areata. This chain uses TRBV30 with TRBJ1-2; D perhaps matches TRBD1 (5 bases). Sequenced here: CD4+ T cells sorted from blood, sampled at week 4, from a patient treated with tofacitinib. The CDR3 loop is CAFGRGHGYTF. The CDR3 region has the DNA TGTGCCTTTGGAAGGGGCCATGGCTACACCTTC.